This T cell receptor beta chain was captured by sequencing in a study of radiotherapy plus CTLA-4 blockade in lung cancer. Whole-study results and caveats: Clones derived from tumor TCRs expanded in blood after radiotherapy plus ipilimumab.

Of note for this clone: Its antigen is not identified.

V lost 0 bases to trimming and J lost 3 bases, with 11 bases between them. The CDR3 spans 15 residues. Per the germline V gene, CDR1 is SNHLY and CDR2 is FYNNEI. Measured with immunoSEQ multiplex PCR; TCRdb has only the in-frame clones, and not every one. The data contain roughly 54,000 clones, 79% of them singletons. The specimen comprised peripheral blood, sampled from a patient treated with radiotherapy plus ipilimumab. The V and J genes are TRBV2 and TRBJ1-2, with TRBD1 as a possible D gene (5 bases). The clonotype comes from a human donor with non-small cell lung cancer who had a partial response to radiotherapy plus ipilimumab. The CDR3 sequence is CASSEALWGDYGYTF. As DNA, the CDR3 is TGTGCCAGCAGTGAAGCGCTCTGGGGGGACTATGGCTACACCTTC.